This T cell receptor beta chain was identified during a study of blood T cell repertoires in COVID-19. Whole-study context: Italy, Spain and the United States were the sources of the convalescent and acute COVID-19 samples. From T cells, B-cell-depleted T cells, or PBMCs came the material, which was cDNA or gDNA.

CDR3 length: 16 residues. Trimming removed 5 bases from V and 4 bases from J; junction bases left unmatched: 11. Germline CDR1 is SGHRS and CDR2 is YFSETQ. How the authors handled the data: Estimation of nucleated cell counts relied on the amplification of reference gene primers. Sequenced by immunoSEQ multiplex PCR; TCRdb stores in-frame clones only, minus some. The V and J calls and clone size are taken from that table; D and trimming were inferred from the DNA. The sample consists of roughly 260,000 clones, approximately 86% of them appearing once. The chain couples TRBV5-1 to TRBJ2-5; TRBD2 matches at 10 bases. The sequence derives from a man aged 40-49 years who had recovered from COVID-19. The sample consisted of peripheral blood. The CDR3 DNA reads TGCGCCAGCAGTGTTGTAGCGGGAGGATCTCGAGAGACCCAGTACTTC. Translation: CASSVVAGGSRETQYF.